The 10 T cell receptor beta chains below come from one sample, sequenced in a study of response to subunit inactivated influenza vaccine (dated by TCRdb to 2016 to 2018). The library relied on RT-PCR. TCRdb shows the sequencer as Illumina HiSeq 2500. In-frame beta chains were kept once TCRdb had trimmed the public reads at Q25 with fastp and called clones with MiXCR. Rows merge per CDR3 protein into single entries with the most common DNA and genes. The sample table lists around 760,000 distinct CDR3 sequences, approximately 15% of them with a count of one. The top ten clones comprise 6.5% to 8.5% of the sample. Material: PBMCs from blood, obtained 14 to 15 days before vaccination. These receptors were collected from a man between 50 and 59 years old who received an inactivated influenza vaccine. Donor details come from another sample of the same person, matched by shared clones.

This clonotype has more than one count but fewer than ten. The chain is built from TRBV4-3 and TRBJ2-7; D is perhaps TRBD1 or TRBD2 (6 bases each). The CDR3 sequence is 19 residues long. The germline V gene encodes CDR1 LGHNA and CDR2 YSLEER. V was trimmed by 0 bases and J by 1 base, leaving 22 bases between them. In DNA, the CDR3 is TGCGCCAGCAGCCAAGAAGGGGGTGCCGGGGGACCCCTATCCTACGAGCAGTACTTC. Protein: CASSQEGGAGGPLSYEQYF.

This clonotype was found a few times. This rearrangement joins TRBV19 to TRBJ2-5; tentatively, D is TRBD1 or TRBD2 (5 bases each). This CDR3 spans 12 amino acids. V lost 5 bases to trimming and J lost 7 bases, with 11 bases between them. CDR1 and CDR2 from the germline V gene are LNHDA and SQIVND (reference sequence). CDR3 residues: CASSGTLGTQYF. CDR3 coding DNA: TGTGCCAGTAGTGGGACCCTGGGGACCCAGTACTTC.

This sequence joins TRBV29-1 and TRBJ2-3, with D possibly TRBD2 on 6 matching bases. The CDR3 has 14 residues. The germline V and J ends were trimmed by 1 base and 5 bases, with 13 bases remaining between them. CDR1 and CDR2 (germline): SQVTM, ANQGSEA. As DNA, the CDR3 is TGCAGCGTTGAAGGTGATCCGGAGGGAGATACGCAGTATTTT. Residues: CSVEGDPEGDTQYF.

The chain carries TRBV30 and TRBJ2-7, with D possibly being TRBD1 (5 bases). The V end lost 3 bases, the J end lost 2 bases, and 17 bases lay between the germline ends. There are 15 residues in the CDR3. Germline V gene sequence: CDR1 GTSNPN, CDR2 SVGIG (reference sequence). CDR3 sequence reads: CAWRKGQGLTYEQYF. As DNA, the CDR3 is TGTGCCTGGAGGAAGGGGCAGGGATTGACCTACGAGCAGTACTTC.

This clonotype appeared many times. The chain joins TRBV3-1 to TRBJ2-7; D not certain. V was shortened by 4 bases and J by 3 bases, with 22 bases between the two germline ends. CDR1 is LGHDT and CDR2 is YNNKEL in the germline V gene (reference sequence). The CDR3 has 17 amino acids. For the CDR3, the DNA is TGTGCCAGCAGCCCAGATCTCCCGGGTCTCGGCTACTACGAGCAGTACTTC. It yields the protein CASSPDLPGLGYYEQYF.

This clonotype showed up just once. CDR3 coding DNA: TGTGCCAGCAACCCTACAGGCGGAAGAGCTGAAGCTTTCTTT. Protein sequence: CASNPTGGRAEAFF. The chain couples TRBV12-3 or TRBV12-4 to TRBJ1-1, with D possibly TRBD1 on 5 matching bases. Deletions cut 7 bases from V and 6 bases from J, with 18 bases between. The CDR3 is 14 amino acids.

This clonotype was picked up a small number of times. The genes are TRBV6-5 and TRBJ1-2; tentative D call: TRBD1 (5 bases). The CDR3 length is 16 residues. V was trimmed by 1 base and J by 4 bases, leaving 16 bases between them. Germline V lookup: CDR1 MNHEY, CDR2 SVGAGI. CDR3 region: CASSYYQTGRLYGYTF. DNA for the CDR3: TGTGCCAGCAGTTACTACCAAACGGGACGGCTCTATGGCTACACCTTC.

On this clonotype: This clone may be a read error of a much larger clone one base away. The chain carries TRBV7-2 and TRBJ1-2; perhaps TRBD1 as D (6 bases). The CDR3 sequence is 13 residues long. V was clipped by 2 bases and J by 7 bases, with 11 bases between them. CDR1 is SGHTA, CDR2 FQGNSA, per germline. The CDR3 here is CASSLCRGTGYTF. Written as DNA, the CDR3 is TGTGCCAGCAGCTTATGCAGGGGAACTGGCTACACCTTC.

The gene calls are TRBV7-2 and TRBJ2-1; TRBD1 matches 7 bases. V was clipped by 3 bases and J by 6 bases; unmatched bases: 5. The germline V gene encodes CDR1 SGHTA and CDR2 FQGNSA. The CDR3 is 14 amino acids. The CDR3 loop reads CASSFNYRGNEQFF. The CDR3 nucleotides read TGTGCCAGCAGCTTTAATTACAGGGGCAATGAGCAGTTCTTC.

This clonotype was seen a few times. The chain joins TRBV24-1 to TRBJ2-1, with D maybe TRBD1 (5 bases). V lost 5 bases and J 2 bases, leaving 18 bases between the germline ends. Germline-derived CDR1 and CDR2 are KGHDR and SFDVKD. The CDR3 is 17 residues long. The DNA of the CDR3 is TGTGCCACCAGTGGCCTTGACAGAGGTAGCACCTACAATGAGCAGTTCTTC. This gives the protein CATSGLDRGSTYNEQFF.